Listed below are T cell receptor beta chains from one sample, sequenced in a study of cytomegalovirus exposure and HLA in healthy donors. Sequenced by immunoSEQ multiplex PCR; TCRdb stores in-frame clones only, minus some. The table shows more than 80,000 clones, with roughly 70% occurring only once. The specimen sequenced was PBMCs. The receptors derive from a male donor in good health and CMV-seropositive. Each CDR3 is given with its conserved first and last residue. A D gene is named only where the DNA matches it firmly. Part of the rows lack a size; the others show once, few, many or a class for expanded clones.

cdr3_nt cdr3_aa j_call d_call clone_size v_call cdr3_length
TGTGCCAGCAGCCCGAGAGGACAGGGGGCAACCAGTAGCAATCAGCCCCAGCATTTT CASSPRGQGATSSNQPQHF TRBJ1-5 TRBD1 - TRBV7-8 19
TGTGCCAGCAGCCAAGATAAGGGGGATGAAGCTTTCTTT CASSQDKGDEAFF TRBJ1-1 - - TRBV4-2 13
TGCGCCAGCAGCCAATTGTGGGCAGGGAACACTGAAGCTTTCTTT CASSQLWAGNTEAFF TRBJ1-1 - few TRBV4-1 15
TGTGCCAGCAGTGAAGCTCGAGGGTTTGTTCGGGGGGGGGCCAACGTCCTGACTTTC CASSEARGFVRGGANVLTF TRBJ2-6 - - TRBV6-1 19
TGCAGCGTTGAAGATACTGGGGAGGCCAAAAACATTCAGTACTTC CSVEDTGEAKNIQYF TRBJ2-4 - - TRBV29-1 15
TGTGCCAGCAGCTTAGTTAGCCAGGGGGCGATCCAGCCCCAGAATTTT CASSLVSQGAIQPQNF TRBJ1-5 TRBD1 - TRBV7-2 16
TGCGCCAGCAGCTTGGTACAGGGGCGAGAGACCCAGTACTTC CASSLVQGRETQYF TRBJ2-5 TRBD1 - TRBV5-1 14
TGTGCCAGCAGTGAAGCGTTGGGACAGGGGGCGGAAGGCTACACCTTC CASSEALGQGAEGYTF TRBJ1-2 TRBD1 - TRBV2 16
TGCGCCAGCAGCTTAACGACAGGGGGGAATCAGCCCCAGCATTTT CASSLTTGGNQPQHF TRBJ1-5 TRBD1 - TRBV5-1 15
TGTGCCAGCAGAGACATCGGCGGAGCGGCCTCATCCTACGAGCAGTACTTC CASRDIGGAASSYEQYF TRBJ2-7 - few TRBV28 17
TGTGCCAGCAGCTTATACAGGGCCACTGAAGCTTTCTTT CASSLYRATEAFF TRBJ1-1 - - TRBV7-3 13
TGCAGCGTGCCCGGAGGGTACGTTGGCTACACCTTC CSVPGGYVGYTF TRBJ1-2 - - TRBV29-1 12
TGTGCCAGCAGCTTAGTTTATGGGGCAGCTTTCTTT CASSLVYGAAFF TRBJ1-1 - - TRBV7-8 12
TGTGCCTGGAGTTCACTAAATAGGGGTTACACTGAAGCTTTCTTT CAWSSLNRGYTEAFF TRBJ1-1 - - TRBV30 15
TGTGCCAGCAGCTTAGTAGGCGGAGTCTCTGGGGCCAACGTCCTGACTTTC CASSLVGGVSGANVLTF TRBJ2-6 - - TRBV7-2 17
TGTGCCAGCAGCTTCCCCCAGCGGGTAGCAGTAAGGTCGGATAATGAAAAACTGTTTTTT CASSFPQRVAVRSDNEKLFF TRBJ1-4 - - TRBV2 20
TGTGCCACTCTCCCGGGGAACACCGGGGAGCTGTTTTTT CATLPGNTGELFF TRBJ2-2 - few TRBV6-6 13
TGCGCCAGCAGCCAAGAAAGTCGGGTGCGTGGCTACACCTTC CASSQESRVRGYTF TRBJ1-2 - - TRBV4-3 14
TGTGCCAGCACGCAGGCTGATGAAGCTTTCTTT CASTQADEAFF TRBJ1-1 - few TRBV6-6 11
TGTGCCAGCAGCCTGGGCAGTGTGAACACTGAAGCTTTCTTT CASSLGSVNTEAFF TRBJ1-1 - - TRBV7-9 14
TGTGCCAGCAGCCAAGCCCCAGCTAGCGGGGGGGCCTACAATGAGCAGTTCTTC CASSQAPASGGAYNEQFF TRBJ2-1 TRBD2 - TRBV4-2 18
TGCGCCAGCAGCTTTGGAGGATCTAGCACAGATACGCAGTATTTT CASSFGGSSTDTQYF TRBJ2-3 - - TRBV5-1 15
TGTGCCAGCAGTTTATCGAGGGGGTTTAATGAGCAGTTCTTC CASSLSRGFNEQFF TRBJ2-1 - - TRBV27 14
TGTGCCAGCAGCCCCTATCTGAACACTGAAGCTTTCTTT CASSPYLNTEAFF TRBJ1-1 - - TRBV7-3 13
TGTGCCATCAGTGAGGGAGGTAATCAGCCCCAGAATTTT CAISEGGNQPQNF TRBJ1-5 - - TRBV10-3 13